This passage covers 9 T cell receptor beta chains from one sample sequenced in a study of T cell repertoires in cytomegalovirus infection. The antigens these receptors bind are not known. TCRdb passed the reads through MiXCR, listing each CDR3 protein once. The data show around 800,000 distinct CDR3 sequences, around a third seen once. This specimen was cultured CD8+ T cells from PBMCs, taken from culture after CMV antigen stimulation. The receptors were gathered from a human donor in good health (CMV status not recorded). Some clones in this sample may be carry-over from other donors' samples.

This clonotype was seen a few times. The chain employs TRBV10-3 and TRBJ2-7; D may be TRBD1 (8 bases). The CDR3 is made up of 18 amino acids. The V and J ends lost 4 bases and 2 bases respectively, with 24 bases between them. From germline, CDR1 is ENHRY and CDR2 SYGVKD. The CDR3 nucleotides read TGTGCCATCAGTGGGGGGGGGAGGCAGGGGGCCTTACCCTACGAGCAGTACTTC. It encodes CAISGGGRQGALPYEQYF.

This clonotype was observed a handful of times. The rearrangement links TRBV27 to TRBJ2-5; D might be TRBD1 or TRBD2, each matching 5 bases. V was pared by 5 bases and J by 5 bases, with 21 bases between. The CDR3 is 16 residues long. CDR1 is MNHEY and CDR2 is SMNVEV in the germline V gene (reference sequence). The CDR3 region is CASSAGTSKGWETQYF. For the CDR3, the DNA is TGTGCCAGCAGTGCCGGGACCTCGAAGGGGTGGGAGACCCAGTACTTC.

Only a few counts were recorded for this clonotype. The chain has TRBV4-1 and TRBJ2-3, with 7 bases fitting TRBD1. The V and J ends lost 0 bases and 4 bases, in that order; junction bases with no gene match: 4. The germline CDR1 and CDR2 sequences are MGHRA and YSYEKL. This CDR3 contains 15 residues. The CDR3 coding sequence is TGCGCCAGCAGCCAAGAGGGGACAGACGCAGATACGCAGTATTTT. It specifies CASSQEGTDADTQYF.

The CDR3 coding sequence is TGTGCCAGCAGCTCTACAGGGGGTGAACTTTACAATGAGCAGTTCTTC. Translating it yields CASSSTGGELYNEQFF. The rearrangement joins TRBV7-9 to TRBJ2-1, with 8 positions matching TRBD1. Trimming removed 4 bases from V and 4 bases from J; junction bases left unmatched: 9. This CDR3 has 16 amino acids. Looked up from germline, CDR1 is SEHNR and CDR2 is FQNEAQ (reference sequence). The full variable domain, with the rest looked up from reference TRBV7-9 and TRBJ2-1, is DTGVSQNPRHKITKRGQNVTFRCDPISEHNRLYWYRQTLGQGPEFLTYFQNEAQLEKSRLLSDRFSAERPKGSFSTLEIQRTEQGDSAMYLCASSSTGGELYNEQFFGPGTRLTVL.

V gene TRBV9 combines with J gene TRBJ1-6; 8 positions match TRBD1. The CDR3 has 14 amino acids. CDR1 is SGDLS and CDR2 is YYNGEE in the germline V gene. The junction had 4 bases not matched to a gene; V was cut back by 2 bases and J by 9 bases. The CDR3: CASSVGQGFSPLHF. The CDR3 bases are TGTGCCAGCAGCGTCGGACAGGGCTTTTCACCCCTCCACTTT.

The chain carries TRBV7-6 and TRBJ1-1; D gene unclear. V was cut by 1 base and J by 0 bases, with 6 bases left in between. Germline lookup yields CDR1 SGHVS and CDR2 FNYEAQ. The CDR3 runs to 14 residues. The CDR3 region has the DNA TGTGCCAGCAGCTTAGTAGACATGAACACTGAAGCTTTCTTT. This encodes CASSLVDMNTEAFF.

This clonotype came up many times. The chain couples TRBV7-9 to TRBJ1-1; D call uncertain. V was cut by 4 bases and J by 1 base, with 1 base left in between. This CDR3 spans 11 amino acids. The germline CDR1 and CDR2 sequences are SEHNR and FQNEAQ (reference sequence). CDR3 sequence (DNA): TGTGCCAGCAGCTGGAACACTGAAGCTTTCTTT. Its translation: CASSWNTEAFF.

CDR3 in amino acids: CASSQESYGYGYTF. CDR3 nucleotide sequence: TGCGCCAGCAGCCAAGAAAGTTACGGCTATGGCTACACCTTC. This chain connects TRBV4-3 to TRBJ1-2; the D is unclear. Germline V gene data show CDR1 as LGHNA and CDR2 as YSLEER. V was trimmed by 0 bases and J by 4 bases, leaving 9 bases between them. This CDR3 comprises 14 residues.

A remark on this clonotype: One base away lies a much larger clone, so this may be a sequencing read error. The gene calls are TRBV7-2 and TRBJ2-3; D possibly corresponds to TRBD2 (5 bases). This CDR3 contains 15 residues. Between the trimmed V and J ends, which lost 1 base and 3 bases, there was a span of 11 bases. Germline V gene data show CDR1 as SGHTA and CDR2 as FQGNSA. DNA for the CDR3: TGTGCCAGCAGCTTAGTTGATTGCGGGACAGATACGCAGTATTTT. This gives the protein CASSLVDCGTDTQYF.